Each of the 22 T cell receptor beta chains below was sequenced from the same sample in a study of cytomegalovirus exposure and HLA in healthy donors. This PCR relied on a set of 60 Vbeta primers and 13 Jbeta primers. Here immunoSEQ multiplex PCR was the method, and the copy in TCRdb shows in-frame clones only, minus some. Of 150,000 to 200,000 clones in the sample, 77% were seen once. Sequencing was carried out using PBMCs. The receptors were gathered from a young man in good health and CMV-seronegative.

This clone has just one count. This rearrangement joins TRBV11-3 to TRBJ2-1; 11 positions match TRBD2. Losses at the gene ends were 4 bases for V and 8 bases for J; bases not matched to a gene: 16. CDR3 size: 18 residues. The V gene's germline CDR1 is SGHNT and CDR2 YENEEA. The CDR3 region is CASSSPPRLAGFGYEQFF. CDR3 bases: TGTGCCAGCAGCTCACCGCCTCGACTAGCGGGATTTGGCTATGAGCAGTTCTTC.

This CDR3 reads CASSRRWGGSTDTQYF. For the CDR3, the DNA is TGTGCCAGCAGTCGTAGATGGGGGGGAAGCACAGATACGCAGTATTTT. The chain links TRBV9 to TRBJ2-3; 7 positions agree with TRBD2. The CDR3 is made up of 16 amino acids. From germline, CDR1 is SGDLS and CDR2 YYNGEE. V lost 5 bases to trimming and J lost 0 bases; unmatched junction nucleotides: 9. The full variable domain, its missing parts supplied by reference TRBV9 and TRBJ2-3, is DSGVTQTPKHLITATGQRVTLRCSPRSGDLSVYWYQQSLDQGLQFLIQYYNGEERAKGNILERFSAQQFPDLHSELNLSSLELGDSALYFCASSRRWGGSTDTQYFGPGTRLTVL.

The rearrangement links TRBV4-3 to TRBJ2-7; TRBD1 matches at 10 bases. Trimming took 1 base from V and 1 from J; bases not matched to a gene: 7. Germline V gene lookup returns CDR1 LGHNA and CDR2 YSLEER. The CDR3 extends over 17 amino acids. The CDR3 here is CASSQAQGQGESYEQYF. In nucleotides, the CDR3 is TGCGCCAGCAGCCAAGCCCAAGGACAGGGGGAATCCTACGAGCAGTACTTC.

The rearrangement links TRBV5-8 to TRBJ2-7, with 10 bases fitting TRBD1. The CDR3 length is 14 residues. Germline V gene sequence: CDR1 SGHTS, CDR2 YDEGEE. V was pared by 4 bases and J by 5 bases, with 6 bases of the junction left unmatched. The CDR3: CASSLGQGGDEQYF. Here the CDR3 DNA reads TGTGCCAGCAGCCTAGGACAGGGGGGTGACGAGCAGTACTTC.

This clone was counted a few times. The rearrangement joins TRBV27 to TRBJ2-3; D may be TRBD1 (5 bases). CDR1 and CDR2 (germline): MNHEY, SMNVEV (reference sequence). The CDR3 sequence is 17 residues long. The V and J ends lost 1 base and 1 base respectively, with 15 bases between them. The CDR3 DNA sequence: TGTGCCAGCAGTTTATTTCCGAGCAGGGTCGGCACAGATACGCAGTATTTT. Its protein product is CASSLFPSRVGTDTQYF.

This rearrangement joins TRBV20-1 to TRBJ2-1; TRBD2 agrees at 10 bases. Germline CDR1 is DFQATT and CDR2 is SNEGSKA (reference sequence). J gave up 15 bases and V 2 bases, and 4 bases lay outside the gene matches. This CDR3 is 11 amino acids long. The CDR3 nucleotides read TGCAGTGCTAGACTAGCGGGAGCCCGGTTCTTC. The encoded protein is CSARLAGARFF.

The gene calls are TRBV25-1 and TRBJ1-1; 8 bases line up with TRBD1. The CDR3 consists of 13 residues. Trimming removed 4 bases from V and 4 bases from J; junction bases left unmatched: 2. Germline loops: CDR1 MGHDK, CDR2 SYGVNS. The CDR3 coding sequence is TGTGCCAGCAGTGGGACAGGGAGCACTGAAGCTTTCTTT. Its protein is CASSGTGSTEAFF.

DNA of the CDR3: TGTGCCAGCAGTGAAAAGGGGGAACTAGCGGGGGGGCCGAGTGAGCAGTTCTTC. Protein product: CASSEKGELAGGPSEQFF. The genes are TRBV6-1 and TRBJ2-1; TRBD2 matches at 13 bases. CDR3 size: 18 residues. V was clipped by 2 bases and J by 9 bases; unmatched bases: 13. Germline lookup yields CDR1 MNHNS and CDR2 SASEGT.

The gene calls are TRBV2 and TRBJ1-2; unclear D gene. Germline-derived CDR1 and CDR2 are SNHLY and FYNNEI. V lost 8 bases and J lost 0, with 10 bases in between. The CDR3 runs to 13 residues. The CDR3 DNA reads TGTGCCAGCGTTAACTCACCTAACTATGGCTACACCTTC. Protein: CASVNSPNYGYTF.

To note about this clone: Germline and junction disagree at one end, which may indicate a read error. The chain recombines TRBV27 with TRBJ2-7; TRBD1 agrees at 9 bases. The CDR3 is 14 residues long. In germline, CDR1 is MNHEY, CDR2 SMNVEV (reference sequence). Here the CDR3 reads CASRDPGQGYEQHF. CDR3 in DNA: TGTGCCAGCCGGGATCCGGGACAGGGTTACGAGCAGCACTTC.

The chain has TRBV30 and TRBJ2-4, with D tentatively TRBD2 (6 bases). CDR1 and CDR2 from the germline V gene are GTSNPN and SVGIG (reference sequence). The CDR3 is 14 residues long. Deletions cut 3 bases from V and 7 bases from J, with 16 bases between. CDR3 in DNA: TGTGCCTGGAGGGGCCGGGGGAGTCTGAACATTCAGTACTTC. Translation: CAWRGRGSLNIQYF.

The rearrangement uses TRBV12-5 and TRBJ2-3; no clear D gene. The CDR3 loop spans 13 amino acids. CDR1 and CDR2 (germline): LGHNT, FRNRAP. V lost 2 bases, J lost 8 bases, and 11 bases lay in between. CDR3 DNA: TGTGCTAGTGGTTTGAACATCTTTGGTACGCAGTATTTT. This sequence encodes CASGLNIFGTQYF.

This sequence joins TRBV27 and TRBJ1-2, with D unclear. Germline assignment: CDR1 MNHEY and CDR2 SMNVEV (reference sequence). Between the trimmed V and J ends, which lost 6 bases and 0 bases, there was a span of 8 bases. The CDR3 runs 13 residues. The CDR3 is CASSLTANYGYTF. For the CDR3, the DNA is TGTGCCAGCAGCCTTACAGCTAACTATGGCTACACCTTC.

The J gene is TRBJ2-3, the V gene TRBV4-2; D call uncertain. There are 13 residues in the CDR3. Germline CDR1 and CDR2: LGHNA and YNFKEQ. V shed 0 bases and J shed 6 bases, with 7 bases lying between them. CDR3 nucleotide sequence: TGTGCCAGCAGCCAAGACCCCCGGGATACGCAGTATTTT. This translates into CASSQDPRDTQYF.

This clone appeared once. The chain employs TRBV7-8 and TRBJ2-7, with 7 bases that match TRBD1. The germline gives CDR1 SGHVS, CDR2 FQNEAQ. V shed 5 bases, J shed 2 bases, and the junction held 12 bases outside the gene matches. The CDR3 is 16 amino acids. The CDR3 DNA follows: TGTGCCAGCAGCCCGTCGGAAGACAGGGAGACCTACGAGCAGTACTTC. Residues: CASSPSEDRETYEQYF. Supplemented by reference TRBV7-8 and TRBJ2-7, the full variable domain reads GAGVSQSPRYKVAKRGQDVALRCDPISGHVSLFWYQQALGQGPEFLTYFQNEAQLDKSGLPSDRFFAERPEGSVSTLKIQRTQQEDSAVYLCASSPSEDRETYEQYFGPGTRLTVT.

The chain joins TRBV6-1 to TRBJ2-1, with D tentatively TRBD1 (6 bases). Per the germline V gene, CDR1 is MNHNS and CDR2 is SASEGT. This CDR3 spans 18 amino acids. With 6 bases removed from V and 0 bases from J, the gap between germline ends came to 21 bases. In nucleotides, the CDR3 is TGTGCCAGCAGCGAAAGATCTTGGACAGCCAACTCCTACAATGAGCAGTTCTTC. Translated, it gives CASSERSWTANSYNEQFF.

Only a few counts were recorded for this clone. The chain carries TRBV2 and TRBJ1-2; tentative D call: TRBD1 (5 bases). CDR1 and CDR2 (germline): SNHLY, FYNNEI. V lost 1 base and J lost 8, with 14 bases in between. The CDR3 contains 14 residues. The CDR3 coding sequence is TGTGCCAGCAGTGAAGGGGGCAGGTTGTGCGGCTACACCTTC. Translated: CASSEGGRLCGYTF. The entire variable domain, with the rest obtained from reference TRBV2 and TRBJ1-2, is as follows: EPEVTQTPSHQVTQMGQEVILRCVPISNHLYFYWYRQILGQKVEFLVSFYNNEISEKSEIFDDQFSVERPDGSNFTLKIRSTKLEDSAMYFCASSEGGRLCGYTFGSGTRLTVV.

V and J are TRBV7-2 and TRBJ2-6; TRBD1 aligns across 8 bases. V lost 4 bases and J lost 3; bases outside the gene matches: 8. CDR1 and CDR2 from the germline V gene are SGHTA and FQGNSA. The CDR3 has 17 amino acids. The CDR3 loop is CASSSRTGSGGANVLTF. For the CDR3, the DNA is TGTGCCAGCAGCTCTAGGACAGGGTCGGGTGGGGCCAACGTCCTGACTTTC.

The V gene is TRBV25-1, the J gene TRBJ2-5, with TRBD2 matching over 7 bases. The DNA end is a closer match to TRBJ2-7, so the J assignment may be wrong. Germline values: CDR1 MGHDK, CDR2 SYGVNS. The CDR3 length is 12 residues. The CDR3 reads CAIKSGAYEQYF. As DNA, the CDR3 is TGTGCCATCAAAAGCGGGGCCTACGAGCAGTACTTC.

This clone has only a few counts. The chain links TRBV18 to TRBJ2-7; TRBD1 agrees at 9 bases. V lost 2 bases and J lost 6; bases outside the gene matches: 5. Looked up from germline, CDR1 is KGHSH and CDR2 is LQKENI. The length of the CDR3 is 14 residues. CDR3 bases: TGTGCCAGCTCACCATACGGACAGGGGAGCGAGCAGTACTTC. Protein: CASSPYGQGSEQYF. The variable domain in full, completed from reference TRBV18 and TRBJ2-7, reads NAGVMQNPRHLVRRRGQEARLRCSPMKGHSHVYWYRQLPEEGLKFMVYLQKENIIDESGMPKERFSAEFPKEGPSILRIQQVVRGDSAAYFCASSPYGQGSEQYFGPGTRLTVT.

V is TRBV5-1 and J is TRBJ2-1; 11 bases are a match to TRBD2. The germline V gene has CDR1 SGHRS and CDR2 YFSETQ. V dropped 4 bases and J dropped 7; count of bases not matched to a gene: 10. The CDR3 length is 16 residues. This chain's CDR3 is CASSPATSGELNEQFF. The DNA for the CDR3 is TGCGCCAGCAGCCCGGCGACTAGCGGGGAGCTTAATGAGCAGTTCTTC.

The gene calls are TRBV5-6 and TRBJ1-1, with TRBD1 matching 7 bases. Per the germline V gene, CDR1 is SGHDT and CDR2 is YYEEEE. Trimming removed 3 bases from V and 4 bases from J; junction bases left unmatched: 3. This CDR3 contains 13 residues. The CDR3: CASSWTGGTEAFF. For the CDR3, the DNA is TGTGCCAGCAGCTGGACAGGCGGCACTGAAGCTTTCTTT.